This T cell receptor (beta chain) was retrieved from a study of shared clonotypes between healthy human individuals. For the study at large: Three plates were used per donor for CD4 naive, three for CD4 memory, two for CD8 naive and one for CD8 memory.

Study-level results: Limitation of the genetic and exposure-history diversity represented came from the few donors. Only blood was sampled, and tissue TCR repertoires likely differ from blood ones.

Sequencing was performed with immunoSEQ multiplex PCR; in TCRdb, only in-frame clones are kept and a portion is missing. The sample has about 1.5 million clones, 95% to 99% seen once. The CDR3 runs to 15 residues. Germline loops: CDR1 MNHEY, CDR2 SMNVEV (reference sequence). Trimming left V 0 bases short and J 7 bases short, with 16 bases between. In this sample, this clone turned up once. Its cognate antigen is unknown. The split of CD4+ cells yielded CD45RA+ naive and CD45RA-negative memory subsets. Sequencing was performed on naive CD4+ T cells sorted from blood. Noted subset: CD45RA+ positively selected. The receptor was isolated from a young man in good health. V is TRBV27 and J is TRBJ2-7; D remains ambiguous. CDR3 sequence (DNA): TGTGCCAGCAGTTTATCCAAATATGCAGGTGGAGAGCAGTACTTC. Its protein product is CASSLSKYAGGEQYF.